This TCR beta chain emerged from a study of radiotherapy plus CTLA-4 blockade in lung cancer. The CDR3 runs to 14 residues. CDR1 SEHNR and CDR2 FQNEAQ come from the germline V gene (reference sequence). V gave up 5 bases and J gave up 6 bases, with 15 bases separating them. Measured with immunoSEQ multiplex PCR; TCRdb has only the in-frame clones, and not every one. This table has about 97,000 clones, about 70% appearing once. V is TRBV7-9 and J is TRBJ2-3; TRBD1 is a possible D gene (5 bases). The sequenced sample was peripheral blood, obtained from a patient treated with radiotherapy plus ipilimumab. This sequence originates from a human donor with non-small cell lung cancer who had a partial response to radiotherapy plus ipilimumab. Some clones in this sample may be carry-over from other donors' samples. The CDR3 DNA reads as TGTGCCAGCAGCCTCAGCCAGGGATGGGATACGCAGTATTTT. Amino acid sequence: CASSLSQGWDTQYF.